This TCR beta chain was sequenced for a study of shared clonotypes between healthy human individuals. TCRdb's copy holds only in-frame clones and misses some; the assay was immunoSEQ multiplex PCR. The sample has a few million clones; 85% to 95% are singletons. CDR1 is KGHSH, CDR2 LQKENI, per germline. V was clipped by 3 bases and J by 4 bases; unmatched bases: 4. There are 15 residues in the CDR3. Adult donors, all healthy and HIV-negative, had no recent acute infections or vaccinations. Division of CD4+ cells produced a CD45RA+ naive subset and a CD45RA-negative memory subset. The chain has TRBV18 and TRBJ2-3, with TRBD2 matching over 10 bases. The TCR originated in a man aged 18 to 30 in good health. Some clones in this sample may be carry-over from other donors' samples. Sequenced material: naive CD4+ T cells from PBMCs. Specified subset: CD45RA+ positively selected. CDR3 residues: CASSPLAGVADTQYF. Here the CDR3 DNA reads TGTGCCAGCTCACCCCTAGCGGGAGTGGCAGATACGCAGTATTTT.